Each of the 15 T cell receptor beta chains below was sequenced from the same sample in a study of blood T cell repertoires in COVID-19. This table comes from immunoSEQ multiplex PCR, and its TCRdb copy is limited to in-frame clones, with some not included. The data contain more than 200,000 clones, about 89% of them seen just once; the ten biggest clones take up over 4%. Input material: PBMCs or T cells enriched from blood (not recorded which). The origin of the receptors is a woman aged 25 to 39 who had recovered from COVID-19.

This clone has more than one count but fewer than ten. This chain uses TRBV28 with TRBJ2-1; no clear D gene. The CDR3 has 15 residues. Germline V lookup: CDR1 MDHEN, CDR2 SYDVKM. Trimming stripped 7 bases from V and 0 bases from J, with 13 bases between. The DNA for the CDR3 is TGTGCCAGCACTATCAGGTTGAGCTCCTACAATGAGCAGTTCTTC. This codes for CASTIRLSSYNEQFF.

The chain has TRBV2 and TRBJ2-2; 7 nucleotides agree with TRBD1. Germline V gives CDR1 SNHLY, CDR2 FYNNEI. With V trimmed by 6 bases and J by 6 bases, 25 bases remained unmatched. This CDR3 comprises 20 residues. This chain's CDR3 is CASRKVMWFFDRVMAGELFF. The CDR3 DNA follows: TGTGCCAGCAGAAAAGTGATGTGGTTTTTCGACAGGGTTATGGCCGGGGAGCTGTTTTTT. The whole variable domain, remainder taken from reference TRBV2 and TRBJ2-2, is EPEVTQTPSHQVTQMGQEVILRCVPISNHLYFYWYRQILGQKVEFLVSFYNNEISEKSEIFDDQFSVERPDGSNFTLKIRSTKLEDSAMYFCASRKVMWFFDRVMAGELFFGEGSRLTVL.

The table lists this clone with a count of one. The CDR3 DNA reads as TGTGCCAGCAGTGAATCCCGGGGCTACACCTTC. Its translation: CASSESRGYTF. The chain combines TRBV25-1 with TRBJ1-2, with no clear D. The ends were cut back, 1 base at V and 8 bases at J, with 5 bases in the middle. Germline V gene data show CDR1 as MGHDK and CDR2 as SYGVNS. This CDR3 is 11 amino acids long.

V gene TRBV29-1 combines with J gene TRBJ1-2; TRBD1 matches 9 bases. This CDR3 spans 15 amino acids. Trimming removed 7 bases from V and 4 bases from J; junction bases left unmatched: 13. Germline V gene sequence: CDR1 SQVTM, CDR2 ANQGSEA. CDR3 in amino acids: CSAMGQGGFGYGYTF. Written as DNA, the CDR3 is TGCAGCGCCATGGGACAGGGCGGTTTCGGCTATGGCTACACCTTC.

The chain is built from TRBV11-2 and TRBJ1-6, with D perhaps TRBD1 (5 bases). This CDR3 spans 16 amino acids. Trimming stripped 3 bases from V and 5 bases from J, with 14 bases between. Germline V gives CDR1 SGHAT, CDR2 FQNNGV. The DNA for the CDR3 is TGTGCCAGCAGCTTCATCGCCACAGGAGATAATTCACCCCTCCACTTT. Translating gives CASSFIATGDNSPLHF.

V gene TRBV6-5 combines with J gene TRBJ2-2, with 10 bases lining up with TRBD2. The V gene's germline CDR1 is MNHEY and CDR2 SVGAGI. The V and J ends lost 4 bases and 5 bases, in that order; junction bases with no gene match: 7. The length of the CDR3 is 16 residues. The CDR3 nucleotides are TGTGCCAGCAGTTTTAGAATGACTAGCGGGACCGGGGAGCTGTTTTTT. Protein product: CASSFRMTSGTGELFF.

The chain uses TRBV7-9 and TRBJ2-3, with D unclear. Germline V gene sequence: CDR1 SEHNR, CDR2 FQNEAQ (reference sequence). Deletions cut 0 bases from V and 4 bases from J, with 8 bases between. The CDR3 contains 14 residues. In DNA form, the CDR3 reads TGTGCCAGCAGCTTAGCGGCTGCCGCAGATACGCAGTATTTT. It specifies CASSLAAAADTQYF.

The chain recombines TRBV6-5 with TRBJ2-7; 7 bases line up with TRBD1. V shed 5 bases, J shed 3 bases, and the junction held 10 bases outside the gene matches. CDR3 length: 15 residues. Germline CDR1 reads MNHEY; CDR2 reads SVGAGI. This CDR3 reads CASSTRQGMDYEQYF. The DNA of the CDR3 is TGTGCCAGCAGTACCCGACAGGGTATGGACTACGAGCAGTACTTC.

In this sample, this clone turned up a few times. The V call is TRBV11-2, the J call TRBJ1-1, with a weak D call TRBD1 (5 bases). This CDR3 is 15 amino acids long. Germline assignment: CDR1 SGHAT and CDR2 FQNNGV. V lost 2 bases and J lost 3, with 13 bases in between. CDR3 residues: CASSLFAGGDTEAFF. CDR3 DNA: TGTGCCAGCAGCTTATTTGCTGGAGGGGACACTGAAGCTTTCTTT.

The CDR3 coding sequence is TGTGCCAGCTTTCCCAGGAACGGATTACTCTCTGGGGCCAACGTCCTGACTTTC. Translation gives CASFPRNGLLSGANVLTF. The chain joins TRBV28 to TRBJ2-6; D call uncertain. Trimming removed 8 bases at V and 0 bases at J, with 20 bases between. The CDR3 totals 18 residues. Germline V CDR1 and CDR2: MDHEN, SYDVKM.

The chain couples TRBV5-6 to TRBJ1-2, with D tentatively TRBD1 (6 bases). This CDR3 spans 15 amino acids. Trimming cost V 0 bases and J 8 bases, with 17 bases left between them. Germline V CDR1 and CDR2: SGHDT, YYEEEE. In nucleotides, the CDR3 is TGTGCCAGCAGCTTGGCCCCGACGTTCAGGGGAGGCTACACCTTC. It yields the protein CASSLAPTFRGGYTF. Filled out from reference TRBV5-6 and TRBJ1-2, the complete variable domain reads DAGVTQSPTHLIKTRGQQVTLRCSPKSGHDTVSWYQQALGQGPQFIFQYYEEEERQRGNFPDRFSGHQFPNYSSELNVNALLLGDSALYLCASSLAPTFRGGYTFGSGTRLTVV.

The chain uses TRBV9 and TRBJ2-7; 11 bases agree with TRBD1. The CDR3 contains 17 residues. CDR1 and CDR2 from the germline V gene are SGDLS and YYNGEE. V lost 0 bases to trimming and J lost 3 bases; unmatched junction nucleotides: 8. CDR3 sequence (DNA): TGTGCCAGCAGCGTAGGAGGGGGACAGGGGGAACGCTACGAGCAGTACTTC. It encodes CASSVGGGQGERYEQYF.

The J gene is TRBJ2-1, the V gene TRBV7-2; the D is unclear. Germline assignment: CDR1 SGHTA and CDR2 FQGNSA. Trimming stripped 5 bases from V and 10 bases from J, with 12 bases between. The CDR3 covers 12 residues. CDR3: CASSPYSVEQFF. The CDR3 coding sequence is TGTGCCAGCAGCCCCTATAGTGTGGAGCAGTTCTTC.

The rearrangement links TRBV5-1 to TRBJ2-1, with 8 bases identical to TRBD2. The CDR3 has 15 residues. CDR1 is SGHRS and CDR2 is YFSETQ in the germline V gene. V gave up 5 bases and J gave up 3 bases; unmatched junction bases: 7. The CDR3 DNA reads TGCGCCAGCAGACCGAGCGGGAGTAACTACAATGAGCAGTTCTTC. As protein: CASRPSGSNYNEQFF.

The chain couples TRBV4-2 to TRBJ1-2; D gene unclear. The CDR3 has 15 residues. V lost 1 base, J lost 2 bases, and 11 bases lay in between. Germline V gene lookup returns CDR1 LGHNA and CDR2 YNFKEQ. The chain's CDR3 is CASSQVGELNYGYTF. CDR3 nucleotides: TGTGCCAGCAGCCAAGTGGGCGAACTGAACTATGGCTACACCTTC.